This TCR beta chain was documented in a study of molecular identifiers for immune sequencing clone quantification. Across the study: Five portions were made in replicates from RNA of 20,000 or 100,000 naive CD8 cells, and four underwent sequencing.

Using its own MiXCR run on the PCR reads, TCRdb lists one record per CDR3 protein. The repertoire holds around 54,000 distinct CDR3 sequences, with around 25% as singletons. Study-wide findings and caveats: A shared barcode on identical TCR molecules could lead to underestimated sizes for highly expanded clones.

This CDR3 is built from 15 residues. Germline-derived CDR1 and CDR2 are MNHEY and SMNVEV (reference sequence). About this clonotype: The antigen is unknown. A much bigger clone sits one base away, suggesting this may be a read error.

A CD8+CD4-CCR7+CD45RA+ gate was used to sort naive CD8 T cells. This clonotype originated in a human donor in good health. Some libraries in this study had Jurkat cell RNA spiked in. Sequenced input: naive CD8+ T cells from blood, with Jurkat cell RNA spiked in. Subset here: FACS-sorted CD8+CD4-CCR7+CD45RA+ naive T cells. V usage is TRBV27 and J usage is TRBJ1-1; 8 bases fit TRBD1. CDR3 in DNA: TGTGCCAGCAGTTCCCAGACAGGGGCTGGGACTGAAGCTCTCTTT. It is translated as CASSSQTGAGTEALF.